The sequence of this TCR beta chain was determined in a study of regulatory T cells in long-lasting Graves disease. Overall study findings and caveats: Segments TRBV28, TRBJ1-2 and TRBJ2-5 showed preferential usage in persistent disease.

Comment on this clonotype: Its antigen is not identified.

CDR1 is SNHLY and CDR2 is FYNNEI in the germline V gene. This CDR3 region has 14 residues. V was cut by 8 bases and J by 5 bases, with 18 bases left in between. CDR3 regions were amplified by Arm-PCR using iRepertoire HTBI primers to build TCR beta libraries. Each CDR3 protein gets one entry after TCRdb re-called the multiplex PCR reads with MiXCR. The profile shows some 600,000 distinct CDR3 sequences, roughly 16% of them singletons. Time point reported: newly diagnosed GD, antithyroid drugs for less than 3 months. PBMC RNA was the source of the TCR library. Around 9.1 milliliters of peripheral blood were drawn into EDTA tubes. These data also formed part of another study, on T cells in Graves' hyperthyroidism and ophthalmopathy. Per that study: For ophthalmopathy, model prediction preceded onset by a median 6.5 months.

The material was peripheral blood mononuclear cells (PBMCs), obtained at new diagnosis, from a patient treated with antithyroid drugs. The chain has TRBV2 and TRBJ1-1; weak D call: TRBD1 (6 bases). The receptor's source is a man aged 18 to 29 with Graves disease. The CDR3, as DNA: TGTGCCAGCCAAACCTTAGGGGGGTTGACTGAAGCTTTCTTT. Translation: CASQTLGGLTEAFF. The variable domain in full, with the rest retrieved from reference TRBV2 and TRBJ1-1, is EPEVTQTPSHQVTQMGQEVILRCVPISNHLYFYWYRQILGQKVEFLVSFYNNEISEKSEIFDDQFSVERPDGSNFTLKIRSTKLEDSAMYFCASQTLGGLTEAFFGQGTRLTVV.